This T cell receptor beta chain was documented in a study of T cells in Graves' hyperthyroidism and ophthalmopathy. Study-level information: Peripheral blood draws took place at initial diagnosis, ahead of any treatment.

This clonotype was seen a single time. What it binds is unknown. Study-level findings and limits: Most thyroid clonotypes that were expanded above 0.001 also turned up in blood.

Patients were excluded for uncontrolled infection, other autoimmune disease, pregnancy or lactation. The diagnoses drew upon clinical symptoms, serum thyroxine and TRAb, thyroid ultrasound and orbital computed tomography. The CDR3 is made up of 15 amino acids. From germline, CDR1 is SGHTA and CDR2 FQGNSA. Trimming cost V 2 bases and J 6 bases, with 13 bases left between them. Amplified regions were TCR beta CDR3 sequences from RNA transcripts. The study used the HTBI primer set for a first-round RT-PCR of the TCR CDR3. TCRdb passed the multiplex PCR reads through MiXCR, listing each CDR3 protein once. The table records hundreds of thousands of distinct CDR3 sequences, over 20% of them present only once.

This sequence originates from a man between 25 and 39 years old with Graves' ophthalmopathy. Sequenced: blood. The rearrangement uses TRBV7-2 and TRBJ2-2; possibly TRBD2 for D (5 bases). The CDR3 coding sequence is TGTGCCAGCAGCTTATTCCTAGCTTCCGCCGGGGAGCTGTTTTTT. Amino acid sequence: CASSLFLASAGELFF.